Below, 32 T cell receptor beta chains from the same sample are listed, as sequenced in a study of T cells in women clearing cervical HPV infection (dated by TCRdb to between 2018 and 2020). The library relied on the immunoSEQ multiplex PCR assay. Not all clones reach the TCRdb copy of this immuneACCESS table, which keeps in-frame sequences only. Checked studies attribute under half of the gap to unresolved V genes and leave the rest unexplained. The sample table on file contains roughly 13,000 clones. 10% of the sample is in the top ten clones. Source material: blood buffy coat. The source of these receptors is a woman aged 18 to 75 with a cervical HPV16 infection that either progressed to CIN3+ or cleared (not recorded which).

Of note for this clone: Read sequence stops 3 residues before the CDR3 end, and the germline J gene provides the missing end. The chain joins TRBV19 to TRBJ1-2; 7 nucleotides agree with TRBD1. J lost 6 bases, V lost 3 bases, and 7 bases had no gene match. Germline V gene lookup returns CDR1 LNHDA and CDR2 SQIVND (reference sequence). This CDR3 contains 14 residues. The CDR3 bases that were read are TGTGCCAGTAGTATTGGTCCCAGGGGGAATGGC. It encodes CASSIGPRGNG. In full, the CDR3 is CASSIGPRGNGYTF.

Note on this clone: The read gets to within 3 residues of the CDR3 end, and the germline J gene fills in the rest. The rearrangement links TRBV7-2 to TRBJ2-3, with 8 bases lining up with TRBD1. Unmatched junction bases numbered 7, after V lost 4 bases and J lost 4 bases. Germline V gives CDR1 SGHTA, CDR2 FQGNSA. The CDR3 is 15 amino acids. The CDR3 DNA, read in part, is TGTGCCAGCAGCTCATATCAGGGGGCATCAGATACG. Amino acid sequence: CASSSYQGASDT. In full, the CDR3 is CASSSYQGASDTQYF.

As concerns this clone: The read gets to within 3 residues of the CDR3 end, and the germline J gene fills in the rest. J is TRBJ2-7 and V is TRBV5-1; TRBD2 aligns across 8 bases. Germline loops: CDR1 SGHRS, CDR2 YFSETQ. V dropped 3 bases and J dropped 4; count of bases not matched to a gene: 9. This CDR3 is 15 amino acids long. The CDR3 region is CASSSLGSGVYEQYF. CDR3 DNA (partial): TGCGCCAGCAGCTCCCTCGGTAGCGGGGTTTACGAG.

As regards this clone: Sequencing ends 3 residues short of the CDR3 end; the germline J gene provides the rest. The rearrangement uses TRBV9 and TRBJ2-7; 8 nucleotides agree with TRBD1. The CDR3 has 14 residues. Unmatched junction bases numbered 4, after V lost 3 bases and J lost 2 bases. Germline lookup yields CDR1 SGDLS and CDR2 YYNGEE. Partial CDR3 DNA: TGTGCCAGCAGCGCGGGACAGGTAACCTACGAG. Protein product: CASSAGQVTYE. The entire CDR3 protein reads CASSAGQVTYEQYF.

In the case of this clone: The read comes to an end 3 residues before the CDR3 does, leaving the germline J gene to fill in the end. This chain links TRBV29-1 with TRBJ2-5; tentatively, D is TRBD2 (6 bases). Germline V lookup: CDR1 SQVTM, CDR2 ANQGSEA. Trimming stripped 7 bases from V and 3 bases from J, with 6 bases between. There are 10 residues in the CDR3. The DNA read from the CDR3 is TGCAGCGGGGGGGAAGAGACC. Translation: CSGGEET. The whole CDR3 region reads CSGGEETQYF.

CDR3 DNA, as far as it was read: TGTGCCAGCTCACGAGAGGGCAGGGGTTCACCC. Its translation is CASSREGRGSP. The whole CDR3 protein reads CASSREGRGSPLHF. The chain carries TRBV18 and TRBJ1-6, with a tentative D call TRBD1 (6 bases). The CDR3 is cut off 3 residues early in the read; its end comes from the germline J gene. Trimming took off 4 bases at V and 9 bases at J, with 13 bases between the two ends. The CDR3 is made up of 14 amino acids. Germline CDR1 KGHSH, CDR2 LQKENI.

Points on this clone: The sequence runs out 3 residues before the end of the CDR3; the remainder is reconstructed from the germline J gene. The chain links TRBV6-2 or TRBV6-3 to TRBJ2-1, with unresolved D. The germline gives CDR1 MNHEY, CDR2 SVGEGT. V was trimmed by 2 bases and J by 8 bases, leaving 4 bases between them. This CDR3 contains 11 residues. CDR3 sequence reads: CASSYPDEQFF. The CDR3 DNA, read in part, is TGTGCCAGCAGTTACCCCGATGAG.

Note on this clone: The read ends 3 residues before the CDR3 terminus; that terminus is restored from the germline J gene. The gene calls are TRBV5-6 and TRBJ1-1; no clear D. CDR3 length: 13 amino acids. V lost 2 bases and J 1 base, leaving 6 bases between the germline ends. The V gene's germline CDR1 is SGHDT and CDR2 YYEEEE. This CDR3 reads CASSFAGNTEAFF. The CDR3 DNA, read in part, is TGTGCCAGCAGCTTCGCAGGGAACACTGAA. Combining the CDR3 with reference TRBV5-6 and TRBJ1-1 gives the whole variable domain DAGVTQSPTHLIKTRGQQVTLRCSPKSGHDTVSWYQQALGQGPQFIFQYYEEEERQRGNFPDRFSGHQFPNYSSELNVNALLLGDSALYLCASSFAGNTEAFFGQGTRLTVV.

On this clone itself: The DNA ends 3 residues before the CDR3 does, and the rest of the CDR3 is filled in from the germline J gene. The V call is TRBV7-3, the J call TRBJ1-2, with TRBD1 matching 12 bases. CDR1 is SGHTA and CDR2 is FQGTGA in the germline V gene. The CDR3 contains 16 residues. The sequenced CDR3 bases are TGTGCCAGCAGCGACGGGACAGGGGGCGGAATTGAAGGC. Amino acid sequence: CASSDGTGGGIEG. The CDR3 reads in full as CASSDGTGGGIEGYTF.

To note about this clone: The read finishes 3 residues shy of the CDR3 end, and the germline J gene is used to complete it. The chain recombines TRBV5-1 with TRBJ2-2; D perhaps matches TRBD1 (6 bases). Trimming shortened V by 4 bases and J by 6 bases, and 19 bases separated the two germline ends. This CDR3 spans 16 amino acids. From germline, CDR1 is SGHRS and CDR2 YFSETQ. Incomplete CDR3 DNA: TGCGCCAGCAGCCGCGACAGGCCGTTCGATTCCGGGGAG. Encoded protein: CASSRDRPFDSGE. Given in full, the CDR3 is CASSRDRPFDSGELFF.

As regards this clone: The read stops 3 residues short of the end of the CDR3; the missing end is completed from the germline J gene. The V gene is TRBV7-2, the J gene TRBJ2-2; D is possibly TRBD1 (6 bases). Germline V gene lookup returns CDR1 SGHTA and CDR2 FQGNSA. The CDR3 runs to 15 residues. The CDR3: CASSQQGGSGEKLFF. The DNA read from the CDR3 is TGTGCCAGCAGCCAACAGGGCGGGTCTGGTGAAAAG.

About this clone itself: The CDR3 is cut off 3 residues early in the read; its end comes from the germline J gene. The rearrangement joins TRBV19 to TRBJ2-2; D is uncertain. The germline V and J ends were trimmed by 3 bases and 3 bases, with 8 bases remaining between them. From germline, CDR1 is LNHDA and CDR2 SQIVND (reference sequence). This CDR3 contains 14 residues. This CDR3 reads CASSIFHDTGELFF. Partial CDR3 DNA: TGTGCCAGTAGTATTTTTCATGACACCGGGGAG.

Notes on this clone: The CDR3 goes on 3 residues after the read ends, and that part is filled in from the germline J gene. The gene calls are TRBV11-2 and TRBJ2-7, with 9 bases identical to TRBD1. CDR3 size: 15 residues. Trimming took 2 bases from V and 2 from J; bases not matched to a gene: 4. Germline values: CDR1 SGHAT, CDR2 FQNNGV. The CDR3 sequence is CASSLTRDRAYEQYF. The part of the CDR3 DNA that was read is TGTGCCAGCAGCTTAACCCGGGACAGGGCCTACGAG.

As to this clone: The CDR3 goes on 3 residues after the read ends, and that part is filled in from the germline J gene. The genes are TRBV4-1 and TRBJ2-3, with 16 bases lining up with TRBD2. V lost 2 bases and J lost 8; bases outside the gene matches: 10. Germline loops: CDR1 MGHRA, CDR2 YSYEKL. The CDR3 runs to 18 residues. CDR3 DNA, as far as it was read: TGCGCCAGCAGCCAACCCGGGACTAGCGGGGGGGCCATGGGTACG. Protein product: CASSQPGTSGGAMGT. The full CDR3 protein is CASSQPGTSGGAMGTQYF.

About this clone itself: The observed sequence ends 3 residues before the CDR3 terminus, with the missing tail filled in from the germline J gene. The chain has TRBV5-1 and TRBJ2-5, with D possibly TRBD2 on 5 matching bases. CDR3 size: 14 residues. V lost 2 bases to trimming and J lost 4 bases, with 12 bases between them. CDR1 and CDR2 from the germline V gene are SGHRS and YFSETQ. The part of the CDR3 DNA that was read is TGCGCCAGCAGCTTATCGGGGTCGATAGAGACC. Protein sequence: CASSLSGSIET. The CDR3 reads in full as CASSLSGSIETQYF. Together with reference TRBV5-1 and TRBJ2-5, the CDR3 gives the full variable domain: KAGVTQTPRYLIKTRGQQVTLSCSPISGHRSVSWYQQTPGQGLQFLFEYFSETQRNKGNFPGRFSGRQFSNSRSEMNVSTLELGDSALYLCASSLSGSIETQYFGPGTRLLVL.

Comment on this clone: The read terminates 3 residues ahead of where the CDR3 ends, so the germline J gene completes it. This rearrangement joins TRBV19 to TRBJ2-2, with a possible D match to TRBD1 (6 bases). The germline V gene has CDR1 LNHDA and CDR2 SQIVND (reference sequence). The CDR3 covers 13 residues. CDR3 DNA, as far as it was read: TGTGCCAGTAGTTGGGACATTGAGGGTCTG. It specifies CASSWDIEGL. The entire CDR3 protein is CASSWDIEGLLFF.

With regard to this clone: The read is 3 residues too short to cover the CDR3 end, so that end is filled in from the germline J gene. The chain links TRBV2 to TRBJ2-5; 8 positions agree with TRBD2. Germline V lookup: CDR1 SNHLY, CDR2 FYNNEI. J lost 5 bases, V lost 3 bases, and 14 bases had no gene match. The CDR3 consists of 17 residues. CDR3 DNA (partial): TGTGCCAGCAGTGATCTATCATGGCGGGGGGCAGGGGAGACC. This translates into CASSDLSWRGAGET. The complete CDR3 sequence is CASSDLSWRGAGETQYF.

With respect to this clone: The CDR3 extends 3 residues past the end of the read, so its final part is completed from the germline J gene. This chain uses TRBV5-1 with TRBJ1-2; D is possibly TRBD1 (6 bases). The germline V and J ends were trimmed by 5 bases and 0 bases, with 14 bases remaining between them. The germline CDR1 and CDR2 sequences are SGHRS and YFSETQ. The length of the CDR3 is 15 residues. The part of the CDR3 DNA that was read is TGCGCCAGCAGAACAGGGACCGAAGCTAACTATGGC. Protein product: CASRTGTEANYG. The complete CDR3 protein is CASRTGTEANYGYTF.

Remarks on this clone: The DNA ends 3 residues before the CDR3 does, and the rest of the CDR3 is filled in from the germline J gene. This chain joins TRBV30 and TRBJ2-3; TRBD1 agrees at 9 bases. Germline V gene data show CDR1 as GTSNPN and CDR2 as SVGIG (reference sequence). The CDR3 runs to 15 residues. The DNA read from the CDR3 is TGTGCCTGGGGGGGGCAAACAGGGGGCCAAGAGACG. Translating gives CAWGGQTGGQET. The full CDR3 sequence reads CAWGGQTGGQETQYF.

Measured by frequency, this clone is medium-sized. The CDR3 is cut off 3 residues early in the read; its end comes from the germline J gene. The V gene is TRBV7-2, the J gene TRBJ1-2, with TRBD1 identical over 7 bases. CDR1 is SGHTA, CDR2 FQGNSA, per germline. V was pared by 2 bases and J by 7 bases, with 7 bases of the junction left unmatched. The CDR3 length is 14 residues. This chain's CDR3 is CASSLKGASLGYTF. The covered CDR3 bases are TGTGCCAGCAGCTTAAAGGGGGCGTCTCTTGGC.

Remarks on this clone: The read ends 3 residues shy of where the CDR3 ends; the end is completed using the germline J gene. This sequence joins TRBV2 and TRBJ2-3; 9 nucleotides align to TRBD2. The V gene's germline CDR1 is SNHLY and CDR2 FYNNEI. The CDR3 loop spans 15 amino acids. The ends lost 5 bases at V and 6 bases at J; junction bases unmatched: 9. CDR3 sequence reads: CASSRNLAGSDTQYF. The CDR3 DNA, read in part, is TGTGCCAGCAGTCGAAACCTAGCGGGGTCCGATACG.

As for this clone: Read coverage stops 3 residues before the CDR3 terminus; the germline J gene supplies the remainder. The V gene is TRBV6-2 or TRBV6-3, the J gene TRBJ1-1, with TRBD1 as a possible D gene (6 bases). This CDR3 has 14 residues. With 6 bases removed from V and 1 base from J, the gap between germline ends came to 12 bases. CDR1 and CDR2 (germline): MNHEY, SVGEGT. CDR3 bases read: TGTGCCAGCAGCGCCCAAGGGGGGAACACTGAA. Its translation is CASSAQGGNTE. The entire CDR3 protein reads CASSAQGGNTEAFF.

For this clone: Coverage ceases 3 residues before the CDR3 finishes, and the germline J gene fills in the end. The V gene is TRBV6-2 or TRBV6-3, the J gene TRBJ2-7; D remains unclear. In germline, CDR1 is MNHEY, CDR2 SVGEGT. The CDR3 totals 13 residues. The V end was cut by 3 bases, the J end by 1 base, with 7 bases between. The sequenced part of the CDR3 DNA is TGTGCCAGCAGTTATAAGCGTTCCTACGAG. Amino acid sequence: CASSYKRSYE. The full CDR3 protein is CASSYKRSYEQYF.

A remark on this clone: The observed sequence ends 3 residues before the CDR3 terminus, with the missing tail filled in from the germline J gene. The rearrangement uses TRBV30 and TRBJ2-2; 8 bases are shared with TRBD2. The CDR3 runs to 15 residues. The V gene's germline CDR1 is GTSNPN and CDR2 SVGIG (reference sequence). The J segment lost 0 bases and the V segment lost 6 bases, leaving 6 bases of the junction unmatched. This CDR3 reads CACLAGGPNTGELFF. The part of the CDR3 DNA that was read is TGTGCCTGTCTTGCGGGGGGACCGAACACCGGGGAG.

Comment on this clone: The CDR3 goes on 3 residues after the read ends, and that part is filled in from the germline J gene. This rearrangement joins TRBV20-1 to TRBJ2-2, with D perhaps matching TRBD2 (5 bases). Trimming left V 1 base short and J 6 bases short, with 9 bases between. The CDR3 contains 13 residues. In germline, CDR1 is DFQATT, CDR2 SNEGSKA (reference sequence). CDR3 protein: CSARVAGAGELFF. The sequenced part of the CDR3 DNA is TGCAGTGCTAGAGTGGCCGGGGCCGGGGAG.

In terms of frequency, this clone is medium-sized. The read ends 3 residues early relative to the CDR3; the germline J gene fills the gap. The chain uses TRBV6-2 or TRBV6-3 and TRBJ2-4, with TRBD1 matching over 8 bases. The CDR3 loop spans 16 amino acids. Trimming took 5 bases from V and 9 from J; bases not matched to a gene: 15. Germline lookup yields CDR1 MNHEY and CDR2 SVGEGT. CDR3 loop: CASSPLPDREVGIQYF. The CDR3 bases that were read are TGTGCCAGCAGTCCACTACCGGACAGGGAAGTAGGCATT.

As to this clone: The read ends 3 residues before the CDR3 terminus; that terminus is restored from the germline J gene. The V gene is TRBV2, the J gene TRBJ1-1; D is perhaps TRBD1 (5 bases). Germline values: CDR1 SNHLY, CDR2 FYNNEI. The CDR3 runs to 14 residues. V shed 4 bases and J shed 5 bases, with 14 bases lying between them. The CDR3: CASSVLKKGTEAFF. The DNA read from the CDR3 is TGTGCCAGCAGTGTTCTGAAGAAGGGGACTGAA.

In regard to this clone: The CDR3 end is not reached by the read, which stops 3 residues before it; the germline J gene fills it in. V and J are TRBV7-3 and TRBJ1-1, with D possibly matching TRBD1 (5 bases). Germline values: CDR1 SGHTA, CDR2 FQGTGA. The length of the CDR3 is 11 residues. With 5 bases removed from V and 5 bases from J, the gap between germline ends came to 6 bases. The sequenced part of the CDR3 DNA is TGTGCCAGCAGCCCAGGGACTGAA. Its translation: CASSPGTE. The whole CDR3 reads CASSPGTEAFF. Full variable domain (rest looked up from reference TRBV7-3 and TRBJ1-1): GAGVSQTPSNKVTEKGKYVELRCDPISGHTALYWYRQSLGQGPEFLIYFQGTGAADDSGLPNDRFFAVRPEGSVSTLKIQRTERGDSAVYLCASSPGTEAFFGQGTRLTVV.

As for this clone: The CDR3 end is not reached by the read, which stops 3 residues before it; the germline J gene fills it in. This chain connects TRBV5-5 to TRBJ1-4; weak D call: TRBD1 (5 bases). This CDR3 region has 15 residues. Germline assignment: CDR1 SGHKS and CDR2 YYEKEE (reference sequence). CDR3 amino acids: CASSLVSSGANVLFF. Incomplete CDR3 DNA: TGTGCCAGCAGCTTGGTAAGCTCTGGGGCCAACGTA. The entire variable domain, with the rest obtained from reference TRBV5-5 and TRBJ1-4, is as follows: DAGVTQSPTHLIKTRGQQVTLRCSPISGHKSVSWYQQVLGQGPQFIFQYYEKEERGRGNFPDRFSARQFPNYSSELNVNALLLGDSALYLCASSLVSSGANVLFFGSGTQLSVL.

Worth noting for this clone: The sequence runs out 3 residues before the end of the CDR3; the remainder is reconstructed from the germline J gene. The chain couples TRBV19 to TRBJ2-3, with D hard to call. Trimming removed 4 bases at V and 3 bases at J, with 11 bases between. CDR3 length: 14 residues. CDR1 LNHDA and CDR2 SQIVND come from the germline V gene (reference sequence). The sequenced CDR3 bases are TGTGCCAGTAGTAGCTACCCACGGACAGATACG. Translation gives CASSSYPRTDT. The entire CDR3 is CASSSYPRTDTQYF.

Judged by frequency, this clone is medium-sized. The read terminates 3 residues ahead of where the CDR3 ends, so the germline J gene completes it. The chain combines TRBV20-1 with TRBJ2-3; 8 bases line up with TRBD2. Germline V CDR1 and CDR2: DFQATT, SNEGSKA (reference sequence). V was clipped by 6 bases and J by 4 bases; unmatched bases: 9. The CDR3 contains 14 residues. This CDR3 is CSAPRGTSADTQYF. The covered CDR3 bases are TGCAGTGCGCCACGAGGGACTAGTGCAGATACG.

Worth noting for this clone: The read falls 3 residues short of the CDR3 end, and the missing part is taken from the germline J gene. The V and J genes are TRBV4-1 and TRBJ1-6; a weak D match, TRBD1 (6 bases). This CDR3 spans 16 amino acids. V lost 4 bases and J 9 bases, leaving 19 bases between the germline ends. CDR1 and CDR2 (germline): MGHRA, YSYEKL. CDR3 DNA, as far as it was read: TGCGCCAGCAGCCTCCACCTGGGAACAGGGACTTCACCC. Amino acids: CASSLHLGTGTSP. The full CDR3 protein reads CASSLHLGTGTSPLHF.